This TCR beta chain comes out of a study of blood T cell repertoires in COVID-19. The germline gives CDR1 LNHDA, CDR2 SQIVND (reference sequence). The V end lost 0 bases, the J end lost 3 bases, and 12 bases lay between the germline ends. The CDR3 runs 16 residues. Original methodology: Reference gene primer amplification gave estimated nucleated cell counts. Clones were read by immunoSEQ multiplex PCR, and TCRdb kept only the in-frame ones, dropping some. V, J and clone size reflect that table, while D and trimming were determined from the DNA. The sample contains about 190,000 clones, roughly 86% of which appear only once. Notes on this clone: The sample has other DNA sequences that encode this CDR3 too.

The TCR sequence derives from a woman in her seventies with active or convalescent COVID-19. Sequenced: peripheral blood. V and J are TRBV19 and TRBJ1-5; D might be TRBD1 (5 bases). The CDR3 sequence: CASSIEGRGNNQPQHF. The CDR3 DNA reads as TGTGCCAGTAGTATAGAAGGTCGGGGGAACAATCAGCCCCAGCATTTT.